The next 24 T cell receptor beta chains were all read from a single sample in a study of blood T cell repertoires in COVID-19. Sequencing used immunoSEQ multiplex PCR; TCRdb keeps in-frame clones, though not all of them. The sample has roughly 120,000 clones; around four fifths are singletons. Sample: peripheral blood. The source of these receptors is a woman aged 55-70 years with acute or convalescent COVID-19.

This chain joins TRBV19 and TRBJ1-5; TRBD1 might be the D (5 bases). The V and J ends lost 8 bases and 3 bases respectively, with 20 bases between them. CDR1 is LNHDA and CDR2 is SQIVND in the germline V gene (reference sequence). This CDR3 region has 16 residues. The CDR3 region has the DNA TGTGCCAGTCAAGATGGGGCGGCTCGGGTCAATCAGCCCCAGCATTTT. Its translation is CASQDGAARVNQPQHF. Combining the CDR3 with reference TRBV19 and TRBJ1-5 gives the whole variable domain DGGITQSPKYLFRKEGQNVTLSCEQNLNHDAMYWYRQDPGQGLRLIYYSQIVNDFQKGDIAEGYSVSREKKESFPLTVTSAQKNPTAFYLCASQDGAARVNQPQHFGDGTRLSIL.

The rearrangement links TRBV4-3 to TRBJ1-1; tentatively, D is TRBD1 (6 bases). Germline V gives CDR1 LGHNA, CDR2 YSLEER. The CDR3 consists of 15 residues. Trimming shortened V by 3 bases and J by 5 bases, and 16 bases separated the two germline ends. This CDR3 reads CASSQVIRGGTEAFF. The CDR3 DNA reads as TGCGCCAGCAGCCAGGTTATCAGGGGTGGGACTGAAGCTTTCTTT.

This sequence joins TRBV5-5 and TRBJ1-2; 8 bases agree with TRBD1. From germline, CDR1 is SGHKS and CDR2 YYEKEE (reference sequence). J gave up 5 bases and V 6 bases, and 15 bases lay outside the gene matches. The CDR3 contains 16 residues. CDR3 sequence (DNA): TGTGCCAGCACCACGACGCCCGGGACAGGTGTTTATGGCTACACCTTC. Its translation: CASTTTPGTGVYGYTF.

V is TRBV5-1 and J is TRBJ2-7; D is undetermined. This CDR3 contains 10 residues. V lost 7 bases, J lost 4 bases, and 6 bases lay in between. Germline CDR1 and CDR2: SGHRS and YFSETQ. The CDR3 DNA is TGCGCCAGCTATTCTTACGAGCAGTACTTC. It is translated as CASYSYEQYF. Drawing the rest from reference TRBV5-1 and TRBJ2-7, the complete variable domain is KAGVTQTPRYLIKTRGQQVTLSCSPISGHRSVSWYQQTPGQGLQFLFEYFSETQRNKGNFPGRFSGRQFSNSRSEMNVSTLELGDSALYLCASYSYEQYFGPGTRLTVT.

V usage is TRBV12-5 and J usage is TRBJ2-3; maybe TRBD2 (5 bases). Germline loops: CDR1 LGHNT, CDR2 FRNRAP. The CDR3 loop spans 15 amino acids. Between the trimmed V and J ends, which lost 4 bases and 2 bases, there was a span of 13 bases. The CDR3 loop reads CASGSRTVNTDTQYF. The CDR3, as DNA: TGTGCTAGTGGTTCCCGGACTGTAAACACAGATACGCAGTATTTT. The full variable domain, completed using reference TRBV12-5 and TRBJ2-3, is DARVTQTPRHKVTEMGQEVTMRCQPILGHNTVFWYRQTMMQGLELLAYFRNRAPLDDSGMPKDRFSAEMPDATLATLKIQPSEPRDSAVYFCASGSRTVNTDTQYFGPGTRLTVL.

The gene calls are TRBV9 and TRBJ1-5; D is possibly TRBD1 (5 bases). V lost 9 bases to trimming and J lost 5 bases, with 21 bases between them. This CDR3 is built from 15 residues. Germline lookup yields CDR1 SGDLS and CDR2 YYNGEE. CDR3 residues: CAIPSRTSRHQPQHF. The CDR3 DNA sequence: TGTGCCATCCCCTCGCGGACATCGCGGCATCAGCCCCAGCATTTT. The whole variable domain, remainder taken from reference TRBV9 and TRBJ1-5, is DSGVTQTPKHLITATGQRVTLRCSPRSGDLSVYWYQQSLDQGLQFLIQYYNGEERAKGNILERFSAQQFPDLHSELNLSSLELGDSALYFCAIPSRTSRHQPQHFGDGTRLSIL.

CDR3 amino acids: CASSLMSRQGSTGELFF. The DNA of the CDR3 is TGCGCCAGCAGCTTGATGTCCCGACAGGGCTCGACCGGGGAGCTGTTTTTT. The V call is TRBV5-1, the J call TRBJ2-2, with 7 bases fitting TRBD1. Germline-derived CDR1 and CDR2 are SGHRS and YFSETQ. The CDR3 contains 17 residues. V trimming: 1 base; J trimming: 5 bases; junction bases outside the gene matches: 11.

The chain recombines TRBV2 with TRBJ1-2; TRBD1 aligns across 8 bases. CDR3 length: 16 residues. CDR1 SNHLY and CDR2 FYNNEI come from the germline V gene. With V trimmed by 2 bases and J by 3 bases, 8 bases remained unmatched. For the CDR3, the DNA is TGTGCCAGCAGTGAACAGGGGACAGGCACCTACTATGGCTACACCTTC. Translated, it gives CASSEQGTGTYYGYTF.

The chain joins TRBV19 to TRBJ2-6; 10 bases match TRBD1. The CDR3 totals 17 residues. With V trimmed by 6 bases and J by 3 bases, 8 bases remained unmatched. From germline, CDR1 is LNHDA and CDR2 SQIVND (reference sequence). The CDR3 region has the DNA TGTGCCAGTAGACGGACAGGGGGAGCGAATGGGGCCAACGTCCTGACTTTC. It is translated as CASRRTGGANGANVLTF.

V is TRBV25-1 and J is TRBJ2-7; D is possibly TRBD2 (6 bases). The length of the CDR3 is 15 residues. CDR1 and CDR2 (germline): MGHDK, SYGVNS. Trimming took off 5 bases at V and 5 bases at J, with 19 bases between the two ends. CDR3 amino acids: CASSYPSSASDEQYF. The CDR3, as DNA: TGTGCCAGCAGTTATCCATCGTCGGCTAGCGACGAGCAGTACTTC.

The chain carries TRBV29-1 and TRBJ2-5; TRBD1 matches 8 bases. After removal of 7 bases from V and 5 bases from J, the junction contained 6 bases not matched to a gene. The CDR3 is made up of 12 amino acids. Germline V gene data show CDR1 as SQVTM and CDR2 as ANQGSEA. DNA of the CDR3: TGCAGCGGTGGACAGGGCGGGGAGACCCAGTACTTC. It encodes CSGGQGGETQYF.

The V call is TRBV5-4, the J call TRBJ2-1, with 7 bases that match TRBD1. With 0 bases clipped from V and 10 bases from J, the junction kept 7 bases outside the gene matches. Germline CDR1 is SGHNT and CDR2 is YYREEE (reference sequence). The CDR3 spans 14 residues. The CDR3 bases are TGTGCCAGCAGCTTGGGCAGACGGGACAGAGAGCAGTTCTTC. Amino acids: CASSLGRRDREQFF.

This clone has only a few counts. The V gene is TRBV4-2, the J gene TRBJ2-7, with a weak D call TRBD2 (7 bases). CDR1 and CDR2 (germline): LGHNA, YNFKEQ. V was pared by 1 base and J by 6 bases, with 13 bases between. The CDR3 spans 14 residues. CDR3 coding DNA: TGTGCCAGCAGCCAAGTGGGGGGGGGCCCCGAGCAGTACTTC. Protein: CASSQVGGGPEQYF.

The J gene is TRBJ1-5, the V gene TRBV6-2 or TRBV6-3, with D unresolved. V was shortened by 5 bases and J by 0 bases, with 14 bases between the two germline ends. There are 16 residues in the CDR3. CDR1 is MNHEY and CDR2 is SVGEGT in the germline V gene. CDR3: CASSRGLTNSNQPQHF. The CDR3 coding sequence is TGTGCCAGCAGTCGTGGATTGACTAATAGCAATCAGCCCCAGCATTTT.

The chain combines TRBV11-1 with TRBJ2-7, with a tentative D call TRBD1 (5 bases). Germline assignment: CDR1 SGHAT and CDR2 FQDESV (reference sequence). V lost 3 bases and J lost 1, with 7 bases in between. This CDR3 spans 13 amino acids. The CDR3 DNA reads TGTGCCAGCAGCTTCGGACAATCCTACGAGCAGTACTTC. This translates into CASSFGQSYEQYF.

This chain links TRBV15 with TRBJ1-2, with TRBD1 identical over 7 bases. CDR1 and CDR2 from the germline V gene are LNHNV and YYDKDF (reference sequence). V shed 5 bases, J shed 7 bases, and the junction held 10 bases outside the gene matches. CDR3 size: 14 residues. In nucleotides, the CDR3 is TGTGCCACCAGCGCCGTAGTGACAGGGTCTGGCTACACCTTC. Translation gives CATSAVVTGSGYTF.

The chain joins TRBV18 to TRBJ2-7; D is undetermined. Germline-derived CDR1 and CDR2 are KGHSH and LQKENI. This CDR3 spans 13 amino acids. Trimming left V 6 bases short and J 2 bases short, with 11 bases between. CDR3 nucleotide sequence: TGTGCCAGCTCTTCGGTAGGAGCCTACGAGCAGTACTTC. Encoded protein: CASSSVGAYEQYF.

V and J are TRBV7-2 and TRBJ1-6; D not resolved. Trimming stripped 2 bases from V and 12 bases from J, with 20 bases between. Germline V gene sequence: CDR1 SGHTA, CDR2 FQGNSA. The CDR3 totals 16 residues. The CDR3 nucleotides read TGTGCCAGCAGCTTATACTCTAGTCTATCCCAAGAACCCCTCCACTTT. Protein: CASSLYSSLSQEPLHF.

The chain recombines TRBV28 with TRBJ1-4; possible D gene TRBD1, 6 bases. Trimming removed 6 bases from V and 8 bases from J, with 19 bases in between. CDR3 length equals 15 residues. Germline CDR1 MDHEN, CDR2 SYDVKM. CDR3 amino acids: CASSSGGGNGEKLFF. The CDR3 DNA reads as TGTGCCAGCAGCTCCGGGGGGGGCAACGGGGAAAAACTGTTTTTT.

The chain joins TRBV28 to TRBJ1-2; 7 bases align to TRBD1. Trimming at V came to 6 bases and at J to 5 bases, leaving 9 bases not matched to a gene. The CDR3 contains 14 residues. CDR1 MDHEN and CDR2 SYDVKM come from the germline V gene. The CDR3 DNA reads as TGTGCCAGCAGATACGACAGGGATCGGTATGGCTACACCTTC. The encoded protein is CASRYDRDRYGYTF.

In this sample, this clone turned up a few times. The chain combines TRBV9 with TRBJ1-1; 9 bases agree with TRBD1. In germline, CDR1 is SGDLS, CDR2 YYNGEE. This CDR3 comprises 13 residues. V was pared by 3 bases and J by 8 bases, with 5 bases of the junction left unmatched. DNA for the CDR3: TGTGCCAGCAGCGCAACGGGGACAGGGGAAGCTTTCTTT. Its protein product is CASSATGTGEAFF.

The rearrangement uses TRBV5-6 and TRBJ2-3, with TRBD2 matching over 7 bases. The CDR3 runs to 13 residues. CDR1 and CDR2 from the germline V gene are SGHDT and YYEEEE. Trimming took 4 bases from V and 4 from J; bases not matched to a gene: 3. The CDR3 coding sequence is TGTGCCAGCAGCCTTAGCGGGTCAGATACGCAGTATTTT. This translates into CASSLSGSDTQYF.

The chain joins TRBV5-5 to TRBJ2-1; 10 bases are a match to TRBD2. Germline V CDR1 and CDR2: SGHKS, YYEKEE (reference sequence). The CDR3 extends over 15 amino acids. After removal of 1 base from V and 6 bases from J, the junction contained 4 bases not matched to a gene. The DNA for the CDR3 is TGTGCCAGCAGCTTGTCAGCGGGGGGGCCCAATGAGCAGTTCTTC. Translation: CASSLSAGGPNEQFF. The variable domain in full, completed from reference TRBV5-5 and TRBJ2-1, reads DAGVTQSPTHLIKTRGQQVTLRCSPISGHKSVSWYQQVLGQGPQFIFQYYEKEERGRGNFPDRFSARQFPNYSSELNVNALLLGDSALYLCASSLSAGGPNEQFFGPGTRLTVL.

The V gene is TRBV7-3, the J gene TRBJ1-4, with a tentative D call TRBD1 (5 bases). Germline CDR1 SGHTA, CDR2 FQGTGA. The CDR3 has 13 amino acids. Trimming left V 5 bases short and J 8 bases short, with 12 bases between. The DNA of the CDR3 is TGTGCCAGCAGCCCCCTTGGGGGGGAAAAACTGTTTTTT. It encodes CASSPLGGEKLFF.